The clone carrying this T cell receptor (beta chain) was detected only a few times. Its target is unknown. PCR employed 60 Vbeta and 13 Jbeta primers. Data came from immunoSEQ multiplex PCR; TCRdb stores just in-frame clones and leaves some out. The sample holds some 120,000 clones, 50% to 70% seen once. The data were taken from a study of cytomegalovirus exposure and HLA in healthy donors. Whole-study findings and limits: A later analysis linked a missense DCLRE1C variant to TCR beta V- and J-gene trimming.

V gave up 0 bases and J gave up 3 bases, with 13 bases separating them. This CDR3 has 15 amino acids. In germline, CDR1 is SGHDT, CDR2 YYEEEE. The chain links TRBV5-6 to TRBJ2-7; possible D gene TRBD2, 6 bases. Sequencing was carried out using PBMCs. The sequence derives from a woman in her thirties or forties in good health and CMV-seropositive. The CDR3 DNA reads TGTGCCAGCAGCTTGGTGGGGGGTAACGGCTACGAGCAGTACTTC. It is translated as CASSLVGGNGYEQYF.